Below, 4 T cell receptor beta chains from the same sample are listed, as sequenced in a study of OX40 agonist ivuxolimab in advanced cancers. TCRdb's table, derived via immunoSEQ multiplex PCR, lists solely in-frame clones and lacks some. The sample shows 25,000 to 35,000 clones, just over 90% of them seen only once. Source: CD4+ or CD8+ T cells sorted from blood, taken in a trial of the OX40 agonist ivuxolimab. The source of these receptors is an adult with an advanced solid tumor such as melanoma, head and neck, liver or kidney cancer.

This chain connects TRBV10-3 to TRBJ1-1; TRBD1 is a possible D gene (6 bases). Germline V gene data show CDR1 as ENHRY and CDR2 as SYGVKD. CDR3 size: 15 residues. Trimming shortened V by 3 bases and J by 3 bases, and 14 bases separated the two germline ends. In nucleotides, the CDR3 is TGTGCCATCAGTGATATACAGGGCGAGGACACTGAAGCTTTCTTT. Its translation: CAISDIQGEDTEAFF.

This chain links TRBV15 with TRBJ1-1, with TRBD1 matching over 8 bases. Germline V CDR1 and CDR2: LNHNV, YYDKDF (reference sequence). This CDR3 has 16 amino acids. V shed 2 bases and J 10 bases; nucleotides not matched to a gene: 15. The CDR3, as DNA: TGTGCCACCAGCAGACCCTCGGACAGGGAGTATAGGGGAGCTTTCTTT. Protein: CATSRPSDREYRGAFF.

The CDR3 sequence: CASSEPLAASYNEQFF. DNA of the CDR3: TGTGCCAGCAGTGAGCCCCTAGCGGCATCCTACAATGAGCAGTTCTTC. This chain joins TRBV2 and TRBJ2-1; 7 nucleotides line up with TRBD2. The germline CDR1 and CDR2 sequences are SNHLY and FYNNEI. With 3 bases clipped from V and 1 base from J, the junction kept 6 bases outside the gene matches. The CDR3 has 16 amino acids.

This sequence joins TRBV7-9 and TRBJ1-2, with D unclear. The CDR3 consists of 12 residues. Germline CDR1 and CDR2: SEHNR and FQNEAQ (reference sequence). Deletions cut 3 bases from V and 8 bases from J, with 10 bases between. The CDR3 sequence: CASSFMGNGYTF. Here the CDR3 DNA reads TGTGCCAGCAGCTTCATGGGGAACGGCTACACCTTC.